This T cell receptor beta chain derives from a study of chemoradiotherapy in HPV16-positive cancers. Overall study: Candidate HPV-specific clones and shared TCR motifs came from two HPV16-positive patients.

Study results and caveats: In HPV16-positive patients, HPV-responsive T-cell expansion tracked better recurrence-free survival. During treatment, candidate HPV-specific clones and E7-related motifs expanded in tumor.

The repertoire was sequenced with immunoSEQ multiplex PCR; TCRdb's copy has only in-frame clones and lacks some. The sample shows 25,000 to 30,000 clones, about 94% of them seen only once. This CDR3 is built from 17 residues. Germline values: CDR1 SGHRS, CDR2 YFSETQ. Trimming pared 4 bases from V and 0 bases from J, leaving 17 bases between. A word on this clone: Its antigen is not known.

The sequence was obtained from a human donor with HPV-associated anogenital cancer. Sequencing was performed on blood, taken from a patient who underwent chemoradiotherapy. This chain connects TRBV5-1 to TRBJ1-3; D may be TRBD1 (5 bases). CDR3 coding DNA: TGCGCCAGCAGCCCGCAGGGACTGCCGAGCTCTGGAAACACCATATATTTT. This gives the protein CASSPQGLPSSGNTIYF.